Below are 23 T cell receptor beta chains sequenced from a single sample in a study of T cells after yellow fever vaccination. MiXCR, applied by TCRdb to the 5' RACE reads, yields one record per CDR3 protein. This sample has 68,000 or so distinct CDR3 sequences, with roughly 7.4% found just once. The sample was CD8+ T cells sorted from PBMCs, taken 15 days after the yellow fever booster vaccination. These receptor sequences come from a man aged 25-45 years who received the YFV17D yellow fever vaccine.

This clonotype was counted a few times. The V gene is TRBV20-1, the J gene TRBJ2-7; the D is unclear. The V end lost 6 bases, the J end lost 2 bases, and 17 bases lay between the germline ends. This CDR3 is 14 amino acids long. Germline CDR1 and CDR2: DFQATT and SNEGSKA (reference sequence). The DNA of the CDR3 is TGCAGTGCAGCCCCCCCCTCGGCCGCCTACGAGCAGTACTTC. Residues: CSAAPPSAAYEQYF.

As regards this clonotype: A much larger clone lies one base from this, so it may be a read error. The chain couples TRBV4-3 to TRBJ2-7; the D call may be TRBD1 or TRBD2 (6 bases each). Germline assignment: CDR1 LGHNA and CDR2 YSLEER. The CDR3 is made up of 14 amino acids. CDR3 loop: CASRQDGGDYEQYF. The DNA of the CDR3 is TGCGCCAGCAGACAAGACGGGGGCGACTACGAGCAGTACTTC.

This clonotype occurred many times. V and J are TRBV29-1 and TRBJ2-1; TRBD1 matches at 9 bases. The germline gives CDR1 SQVTM, CDR2 ANQGSEA. The ends lost 0 bases at V and 5 bases at J; junction bases unmatched: 11. The CDR3 sequence is 17 residues long. The CDR3 nucleotides are TGCAGCGTTGAAGACCTTCTGGGACAGGGTACTAACAATGAGCAGTTCTTC. Residues: CSVEDLLGQGTNNEQFF.

This clonotype was seen a few times. The gene calls are TRBV6-2 or TRBV6-3 and TRBJ2-1; 7 bases line up with TRBD2. V shed 0 bases and J 5 bases; nucleotides not matched to a gene: 13. This CDR3 comprises 18 residues. CDR1 and CDR2 (germline): MNHEY, SVGEGT. CDR3: CASSYSEYSSGHHNEQFF. The CDR3 DNA is TGTGCCAGCAGTTACTCGGAATATAGTAGCGGGCACCACAATGAGCAGTTCTTC.

This clonotype was counted many times. The chain carries TRBV6-2 or TRBV6-3 and TRBJ2-3; D is possibly TRBD2 (6 bases). The CDR3 has 15 residues. The germline gives CDR1 MNHEY, CDR2 SVGEGT. V lost 5 bases, J lost 6 bases, and 18 bases lay in between. The CDR3 here is CASSTSTSTADTQYF. As DNA, the CDR3 is TGTGCCAGCAGTACCTCAACTAGCACAGCGGATACGCAGTATTTT.

This clonotype showed up many times. The genes are TRBV5-1 and TRBJ1-2; the D gene is possibly TRBD1 (6 bases). CDR3 length: 14 amino acids. V dropped 4 bases and J dropped 5 bases, with 15 bases sitting between them. Germline lookup yields CDR1 SGHRS and CDR2 YFSETQ. The CDR3 region is CASSKLTGFYGYTF. The CDR3 bases are TGCGCCAGCAGCAAATTAACAGGGTTTTATGGCTACACCTTC.

This clonotype was recorded at least ten times. J is TRBJ1-6 and V is TRBV7-8; D possibly corresponds to TRBD1 (6 bases). The CDR3 sequence is 15 residues long. Germline values: CDR1 SGHVS, CDR2 FQNEAQ. V shed 6 bases and J shed 5 bases, with 14 bases lying between them. In nucleotides, the CDR3 is TGTGCCAGCAGACCGCAGGGGCGAAATAATTCACCCCTCCACTTT. Its translation: CASRPQGRNNSPLHF.

This clonotype was counted at least ten times. CDR3 region: CASSYLAGQYNSPLHF. CDR3 coding DNA: TGTGCCAGCAGTTACCTCGCGGGACAGTATAATTCACCCCTCCACTTT. The rearrangement links TRBV6-5 to TRBJ1-6, with TRBD1 matching over 7 bases. The CDR3 contains 16 residues. Trimming took 2 bases from V and 4 from J; bases not matched to a gene: 5. In germline, CDR1 is MNHEY, CDR2 SVGAGI.

In this sample, this clonotype turned up many times. This chain joins TRBV20-1 and TRBJ2-5; D remains unclear. The V end lost 0 bases, the J end lost 2 bases, and 13 bases lay between the germline ends. Germline CDR1 and CDR2: DFQATT and SNEGSKA (reference sequence). The CDR3 contains 15 residues. CDR3 loop: CSARDLASGQETQYF. Written as DNA, the CDR3 is TGCAGTGCTAGAGATTTGGCTAGTGGGCAAGAGACCCAGTACTTC.

There are many counts of this clonotype. The chain employs TRBV21-1 and TRBJ2-1; the table calls TRBD1, which could not be checked here. TRBV21-1 is a recognized pseudogene. The CDR3 runs to 12 residues. The CDR3 sequence is CASSTEGNEQFF. CDR3 in DNA: TGTGCCAGCAGCACAGAGGGGAATGAGCAGTTCTTC.

The table lists this clonotype with a count of one. This may arise from a read error, as a much more abundant clone is one base away. The genes are TRBV6-2 or TRBV6-3 and TRBJ1-1, with a tentative D call TRBD1 (5 bases). V dropped 0 bases and J dropped 10 bases, with 12 bases sitting between them. The CDR3 extends over 13 amino acids. The germline V gene has CDR1 MNHEY and CDR2 SVGEGT. The CDR3 loop is CASSYSWTIGAFF. The CDR3 DNA follows: TGTGCCAGCAGTTACTCGTGGACAATTGGAGCTTTCTTT.

This clonotype was counted at least ten times. The rearrangement joins TRBV7-9 to TRBJ1-5; D not resolved. CDR3 length: 13 residues. CDR1 and CDR2 (germline): SEHNR, FQNEAQ (reference sequence). V gave up 3 bases and J gave up 5 bases, with 8 bases separating them. This CDR3 is CASSLGADQPQHF. The CDR3 nucleotides are TGTGCCAGCAGCTTGGGCGCGGATCAGCCCCAGCATTTT.

The chain uses TRBV27 and TRBJ2-5, with a possible D match to TRBD2 (6 bases). The CDR3 is 14 amino acids. Germline V gene sequence: CDR1 MNHEY, CDR2 SMNVEV (reference sequence). The germline V and J ends were trimmed by 6 bases and 3 bases, with 14 bases remaining between them. The DNA for the CDR3 is TGTGCCAGCAGGGACCGGGACTCTAAAGAGACCCAGTACTTC. Protein: CASRDRDSKETQYF.

Details on this clonotype: This could be a read error, since a much larger clone is one nucleotide away. The chain uses TRBV4-3 and TRBJ1-2; no reliable D call. Trimming removed 0 bases at V and 6 bases at J, with 17 bases between. Looked up from germline, CDR1 is LGHNA and CDR2 is YSLEER. The CDR3 runs to 16 residues. The chain's CDR3 is CASSQDFWTLGNGYTF. Written as DNA, the CDR3 is TGCGCCAGCAGCCAAGACTTCTGGACGCTGGGAAATGGCTACACCTTC.

Regarding this clonotype: A much larger clone lies one base from this, so it may be a read error. The chain couples TRBV7-2 to TRBJ2-1, with a possible D match to TRBD2 (6 bases). The germline V gene encodes CDR1 SGHTA and CDR2 FQGNSA. Trimming stripped 3 bases from V and 14 bases from J, with 20 bases between. The CDR3 has 14 residues. CDR3 DNA: TGTGCCAGCAGCTTCCCCTCGGGGGATGGAGTGGAGTTCTTC. Translating gives CASSFPSGDGVEFF. Using reference TRBV7-2 and TRBJ2-1 for the parts outside the CDR3, the full variable domain is GAGVSQSPSNKVTEKGKDVELRCDPISGHTALYWYRQSLGQGLEFLIYFQGNSAPDKSGLPSDRFSAERTGGSVSTLTIQRTQQEDSAVYLCASSFPSGDGVEFFGPGTRLTVL.

This clonotype occurred many times. The chain links TRBV20-1 to TRBJ2-7; no clear D gene. Germline V gives CDR1 DFQATT, CDR2 SNEGSKA (reference sequence). This CDR3 region has 13 residues. V shed 6 bases and J shed 7 bases, with 19 bases lying between them. The CDR3 protein is CSAPIIASVEQYF. In DNA form, the CDR3 reads TGCAGTGCGCCCATTATTGCGAGTGTTGAGCAGTACTTC.

This clonotype came up many times. The chain recombines TRBV5-5 with TRBJ2-7; D uncertain. The germline V and J ends were trimmed by 3 bases and 6 bases, with 7 bases remaining between them. Germline V lookup: CDR1 SGHKS, CDR2 YYEKEE (reference sequence). This CDR3 is built from 11 residues. CDR3 nucleotides: TGTGCCAGCAGCTCGGCGACCGAGCAGTACTTC. Protein product: CASSSATEQYF.

At least ten counts were recorded for this clonotype. J is TRBJ2-3 and V is TRBV7-6, with D perhaps matching TRBD2 (6 bases). Trimming shortened V by 3 bases and J by 8 bases, and 12 bases separated the two germline ends. The length of the CDR3 is 13 residues. Germline V gene sequence: CDR1 SGHVS, CDR2 FNYEAQ. The CDR3 loop is CASSFGTGGTQYF. For the CDR3, the DNA is TGTGCCAGCAGCTTTGGGACTGGAGGTACGCAGTATTTT.

This clonotype was recorded many times. V usage is TRBV7-8 and J usage is TRBJ2-1; tentatively, D is TRBD1 (5 bases). Germline lookup yields CDR1 SGHVS and CDR2 FQNEAQ. The CDR3 loop spans 13 amino acids. V gave up 5 bases and J gave up 4 bases, with 9 bases separating them. CDR3: CASSVRDYNEQFF. The CDR3 DNA reads TGTGCCAGCAGCGTCAGGGATTACAATGAGCAGTTCTTC.

This clonotype was counted many times. This chain connects TRBV6-2 or TRBV6-3 to TRBJ2-5, with TRBD1 matching over 7 bases. CDR1 MNHEY and CDR2 SVGEGT come from the germline V gene. This CDR3 is 14 amino acids long. The ends lost 2 bases at V and 6 bases at J; junction bases unmatched: 6. CDR3 bases: TGTGCCAGCAGTTACCACGACAGGGACCAGACCCAGTACTTC. Residues: CASSYHDRDQTQYF.

Here the CDR3 reads CASSASFTGELFF. CDR3 DNA: TGTGCCAGCAGTGCGAGTTTCACCGGGGAGCTGTTTTTT. The chain employs TRBV7-9 and TRBJ2-2; D gene unclear. The V gene lost 6 bases and the J gene lost 4 bases, with 9 bases spanning the gap. This CDR3 has 13 amino acids. Germline V gives CDR1 SEHNR, CDR2 FQNEAQ (reference sequence).

Many counts were recorded for this clonotype. This CDR3 is CASTTVSYNEQFF. In DNA, the CDR3 is TGTGCCAGCACCACCGTTTCCTACAATGAGCAGTTCTTC. This chain joins TRBV6-6 and TRBJ2-1; D is ambiguous. With 7 bases removed from V and 1 base from J, the gap between germline ends came to 8 bases. CDR3 length equals 13 residues. In germline, CDR1 is MNHNY, CDR2 SVGAGI (reference sequence).

This clonotype was found many times. This chain links TRBV29-1 with TRBJ1-1; unclear D gene. The CDR3 runs 10 residues. V lost 5 bases to trimming and J lost 6 bases, with 7 bases between them. Germline V gene sequence: CDR1 SQVTM, CDR2 ANQGSEA. The CDR3 sequence is CSVLESEAFF. The CDR3 DNA sequence: TGCAGCGTTTTAGAGTCTGAAGCTTTCTTT.